This T cell receptor (beta chain) was recorded in a study of T cells in Graves' hyperthyroidism and ophthalmopathy. Researchers took RNA transcripts and amplified the TCR beta CDR3 regions from them. An initial round of RT-PCR targeting the TCR CDR3 relied on the HTBI primer set. TCRdb redid the calling of the multiplex PCR reads with MiXCR, one entry per CDR3 protein. The table includes more than 500,000 distinct CDR3 sequences, approximately 15% detected once. This clonotype was observed a single time. Trimming removed 6 bases at V and 5 bases at J, with 16 bases between. CDR1 and CDR2 (germline): KGHSH, LQKENI. CDR3 length equals 14 residues.

What was sequenced was blood. This TCR was recovered from a woman aged 40-49 years with Graves' ophthalmopathy. J is TRBJ1-1 and V is TRBV18, with D maybe TRBD1 (5 bases). The CDR3 nucleotides are TGTGCCAGCTCCCACACAGGTTTTACGACTGAAGCTTTCTTT. Protein: CASSHTGFTTEAFF. Full variable domain (remainder filled in from reference TRBV18 and TRBJ1-1): NAGVMQNPRHLVRRRGQEARLRCSPMKGHSHVYWYRQLPEEGLKFMVYLQKENIIDESGMPKERFSAEFPKEGPSILRIQQVVRGDSAAYFCASSHTGFTTEAFFGQGTRLTVV.